The 9 T cell receptor beta chains below were found in one sample sequenced in a study of T-cell memory formation after mild COVID-19. TCRdb reanalysed the 5' RACE reads using MiXCR and keeps one entry per CDR3 protein. The sample lists hundreds of thousands of distinct CDR3 sequences, 23% occurring once. What was sequenced was PBMCs or a T cell subset sorted from them (not recorded which). The source is an adult woman who had mild COVID-19 (a few samples of this study predate the infection). Cell type and time point are not known.

V gene TRBV30 combines with J gene TRBJ2-7; D is unresolved. Germline V gene sequence: CDR1 GTSNPN, CDR2 SVGIG (reference sequence). The CDR3 runs to 14 residues. The V and J ends lost 1 base and 4 bases respectively, with 14 bases between them. The DNA of the CDR3 is TGTGCCTGGAGTGAAACCGGGTCGGCATACGAGCAGTACTTC. Its protein is CAWSETGSAYEQYF.

The chain couples TRBV6-5 to TRBJ2-7; D could derive from TRBD1 or TRBD2 (5 bases each). V lost 1 base to trimming and J lost 5 bases, with 21 bases between them. Germline CDR1 MNHEY, CDR2 SVGAGI. The CDR3 has 17 amino acids. In nucleotides, the CDR3 is TGTGCCAGCAGTTACTTTACTACCGGGACCCGGCGGGACGAGCAGTACTTC. Residues: CASSYFTTGTRRDEQYF.

This chain links TRBV24-1 with TRBJ2-1; D is ambiguous. The CDR3 contains 16 residues. V was clipped by 4 bases and J by 0 bases, with 12 bases between them. Per the germline V gene, CDR1 is KGHDR and CDR2 is SFDVKD. The CDR3 sequence is CATSDPTASSYNEQFF. CDR3 DNA sequence: TGTGCCACCAGTGACCCGACGGCAAGCTCCTACAATGAGCAGTTCTTC.

This chain connects TRBV20-1 to TRBJ2-7, with TRBD1 matching over 9 bases. V dropped 0 bases and J dropped 5; count of bases not matched to a gene: 8. The CDR3 has 15 amino acids. Per the germline V gene, CDR1 is DFQATT and CDR2 is SNEGSKA (reference sequence). The CDR3 DNA is TGCAGTGCTAGAGATCCCCGGGGACAGGGAGACGAGCAGTACTTC. This encodes CSARDPRGQGDEQYF.

The chain is built from TRBV12-3 or TRBV12-4 and TRBJ2-2; TRBD1 agrees at 11 bases. The CDR3 length is 15 residues. The junction had 4 bases not matched to a gene; V was cut back by 4 bases and J by 6 bases. The CDR3 here is CASSSPGQGAGELFF. For the CDR3, the DNA is TGTGCCAGCAGTTCTCCGGGACAGGGGGCCGGGGAGCTGTTTTTT.

There are a few counts of this clonotype. The J gene is TRBJ2-7, the V gene TRBV9; D is perhaps TRBD1 (5 bases). Germline V gives CDR1 SGDLS, CDR2 YYNGEE. This CDR3 is 14 amino acids long. Trimming removed 1 base from V and 4 bases from J, with 12 bases in between. DNA for the CDR3: TGTGCCAGCAGCGTAACAGGTCAGGAGTACGAGCAGTACTTC. Protein sequence: CASSVTGQEYEQYF.

This clonotype was recorded a few times. The chain couples TRBV20-1 to TRBJ2-4, with 9 bases identical to TRBD1. This CDR3 spans 13 amino acids. Unmatched junction bases numbered 2, after V lost 4 bases and J lost 4 bases. Germline loops: CDR1 DFQATT, CDR2 SNEGSKA (reference sequence). CDR3 DNA sequence: TGCAGTGCTACCGGGACAGGGAAAAACATTCAGTACTTC. Its protein is CSATGTGKNIQYF.

The chain uses TRBV5-1 and TRBJ2-1, with TRBD2 matching 7 bases. The CDR3 length is 15 residues. Germline CDR1 and CDR2: SGHRS and YFSETQ. With 3 bases clipped from V and 6 bases from J, the junction kept 9 bases outside the gene matches. For the CDR3, the DNA is TGCGCCAGCAGCTCTGGACTAGTTCAAGGCAATGAGCAGTTCTTC. This sequence encodes CASSSGLVQGNEQFF.

The chain is built from TRBV19 and TRBJ2-7; D is perhaps TRBD2 (7 bases). V lost 5 bases, J lost 4 bases, and 12 bases lay in between. Looked up from germline, CDR1 is LNHDA and CDR2 is SQIVND (reference sequence). There are 13 residues in the CDR3. The CDR3 reads CASSGGAWYEQYF. The CDR3 nucleotides read TGTGCCAGTAGTGGGGGGGCATGGTACGAGCAGTACTTC.